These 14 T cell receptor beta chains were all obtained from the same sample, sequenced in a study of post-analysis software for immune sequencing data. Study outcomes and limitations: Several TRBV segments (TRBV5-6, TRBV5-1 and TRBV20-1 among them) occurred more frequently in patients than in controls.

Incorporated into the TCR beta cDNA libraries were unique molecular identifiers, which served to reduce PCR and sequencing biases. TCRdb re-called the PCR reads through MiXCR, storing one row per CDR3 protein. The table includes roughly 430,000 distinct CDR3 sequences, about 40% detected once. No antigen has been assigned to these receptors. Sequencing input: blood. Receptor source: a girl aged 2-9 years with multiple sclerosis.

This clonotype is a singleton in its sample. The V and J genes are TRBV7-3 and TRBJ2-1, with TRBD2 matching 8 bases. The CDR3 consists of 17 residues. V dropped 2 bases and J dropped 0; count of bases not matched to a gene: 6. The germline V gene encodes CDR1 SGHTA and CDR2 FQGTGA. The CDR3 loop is CASSLRPGGSSYNEQFF. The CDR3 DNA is TGTGCCAGCAGCTTACGCCCGGGAGGGAGCTCCTACAATGAGCAGTTCTTC.

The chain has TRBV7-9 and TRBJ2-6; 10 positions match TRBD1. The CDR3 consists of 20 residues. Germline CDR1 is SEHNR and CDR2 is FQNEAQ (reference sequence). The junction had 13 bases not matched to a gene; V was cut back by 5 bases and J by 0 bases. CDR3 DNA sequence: TGTGCCAGCAGCCCCATCCTCGGGGACAGGGGATACTCTGGGGCCAACGTCCTGACTTTC. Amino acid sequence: CASSPILGDRGYSGANVLTF.

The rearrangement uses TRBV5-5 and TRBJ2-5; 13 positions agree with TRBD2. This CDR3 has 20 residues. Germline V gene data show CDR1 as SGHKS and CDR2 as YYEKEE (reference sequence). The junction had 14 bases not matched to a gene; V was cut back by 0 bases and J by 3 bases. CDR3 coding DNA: TGTGCCAGCAGCTTGGGGAAGGGGCCCAGACTAGCGGGGGGAGAAGAGACCCAGTACTTC. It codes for CASSLGKGPRLAGGEETQYF.

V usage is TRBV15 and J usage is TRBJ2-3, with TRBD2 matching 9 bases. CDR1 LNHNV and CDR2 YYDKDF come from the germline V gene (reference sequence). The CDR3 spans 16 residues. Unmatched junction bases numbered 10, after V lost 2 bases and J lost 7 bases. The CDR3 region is CATSRSTGGGAYTQYF. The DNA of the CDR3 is TGTGCCACCAGCAGATCGACTGGCGGGGGGGCGTATACGCAGTATTTT.

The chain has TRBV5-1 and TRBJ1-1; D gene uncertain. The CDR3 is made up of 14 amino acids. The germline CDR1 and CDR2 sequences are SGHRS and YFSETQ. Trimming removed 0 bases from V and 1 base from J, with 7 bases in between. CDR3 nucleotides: TGCGCCAGCAGCTTGGAATGGGGGAACACTGAAGCTTTCTTT. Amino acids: CASSLEWGNTEAFF.

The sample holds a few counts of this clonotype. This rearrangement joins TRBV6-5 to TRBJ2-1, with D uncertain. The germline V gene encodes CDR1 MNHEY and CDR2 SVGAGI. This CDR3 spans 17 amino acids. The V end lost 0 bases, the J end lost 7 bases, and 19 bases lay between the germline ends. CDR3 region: CASSYSSALAVPNEQFF. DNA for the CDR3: TGTGCCAGCAGTTACTCCTCGGCGCTGGCGGTCCCGAATGAGCAGTTCTTC.

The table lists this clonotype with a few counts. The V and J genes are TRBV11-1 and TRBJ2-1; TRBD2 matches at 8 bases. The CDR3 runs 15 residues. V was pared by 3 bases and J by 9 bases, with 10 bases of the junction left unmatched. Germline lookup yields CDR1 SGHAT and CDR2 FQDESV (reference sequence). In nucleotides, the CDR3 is TGTGCCAGCAGCTTCCCTCCGGGAGGGAGCGGTGAGCAGTTCTTC. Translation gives CASSFPPGGSGEQFF.

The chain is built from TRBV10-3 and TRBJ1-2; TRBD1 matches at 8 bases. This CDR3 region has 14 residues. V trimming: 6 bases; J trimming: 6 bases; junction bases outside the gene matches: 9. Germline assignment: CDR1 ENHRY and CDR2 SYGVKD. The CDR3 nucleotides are TGTGCCATCAGAGTTTCCGACAGGGGTAATGGCTACACCTTC. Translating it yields CAIRVSDRGNGYTF.

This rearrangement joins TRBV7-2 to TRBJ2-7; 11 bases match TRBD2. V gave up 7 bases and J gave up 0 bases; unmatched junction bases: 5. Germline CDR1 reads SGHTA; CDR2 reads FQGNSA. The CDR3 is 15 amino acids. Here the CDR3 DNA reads TGTGCCAGCAACATAGCGGGAGGGAACTCCTACGAGCAGTACTTC. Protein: CASNIAGGNSYEQYF.

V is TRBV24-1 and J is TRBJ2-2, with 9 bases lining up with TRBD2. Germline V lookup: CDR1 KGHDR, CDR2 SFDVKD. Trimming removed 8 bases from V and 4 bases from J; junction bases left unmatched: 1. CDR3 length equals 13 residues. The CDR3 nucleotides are TGTGCCACCATGACTAGCGGCACCGGGGAGCTGTTTTTT. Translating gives CATMTSGTGELFF.

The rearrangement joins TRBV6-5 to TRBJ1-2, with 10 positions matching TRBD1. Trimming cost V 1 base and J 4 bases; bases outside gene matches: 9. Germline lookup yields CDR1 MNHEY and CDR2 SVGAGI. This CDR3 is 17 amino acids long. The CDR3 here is CASSYWGDRGSSYGYTF. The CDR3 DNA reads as TGTGCCAGCAGTTACTGGGGGGACAGGGGATCGAGCTATGGCTACACCTTC.

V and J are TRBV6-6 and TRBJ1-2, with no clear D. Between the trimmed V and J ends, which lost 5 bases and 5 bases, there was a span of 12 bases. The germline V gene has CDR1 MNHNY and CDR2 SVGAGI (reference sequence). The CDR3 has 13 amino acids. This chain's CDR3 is CASSPRFGYGYTF. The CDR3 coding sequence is TGTGCCAGCAGTCCGAGGTTCGGGTATGGCTACACCTTC.

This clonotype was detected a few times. The CDR3 loop is CASHRDRDSEQYF. CDR3 sequence (DNA): TGCGCCAGCCACCGGGACAGGGATTCCGAGCAGTACTTC. This chain links TRBV5-1 with TRBJ2-7; TRBD1 agrees at 9 bases. CDR3 length: 13 residues. J lost 6 bases, V lost 7 bases, and 8 bases had no gene match. CDR1 and CDR2 (germline): SGHRS, YFSETQ.

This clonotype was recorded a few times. Written as DNA, the CDR3 is TGCAGCGTATGCACAGATACGCAGTATTTT. It encodes CSVCTDTQYF. The chain employs TRBV29-1 and TRBJ2-3; D gene uncertain. Germline V gene data show CDR1 as SQVTM and CDR2 as ANQGSEA. Trimming shortened V by 6 bases and J by 1 base, and 2 bases separated the two germline ends. This CDR3 spans 10 amino acids.